The rows below give T cell receptor beta chains drawn from one sample of a study of OX40 agonist ivuxolimab in advanced cancers. Here immunoSEQ multiplex PCR was the method, and the copy in TCRdb shows in-frame clones only, minus some. The sample carries roughly 60,000 clones, less than 95% recorded once. The specimen comprised CD4+ or CD8+ T cells sorted from blood, sampled in a trial of the OX40 agonist ivuxolimab. These TCRs come from an adult with an advanced solid tumor such as melanoma, head and neck, liver or kidney cancer. Both conserved end residues are part of each CDR3. D genes are given only for firm matches. A row's size may be missing; if present it is once, few, many or a size class.

clone_size d_call j_call v_call cdr3_nt cdr3_aa
NA TRBD2 TRBJ2-1 TRBV7-9 TGTGCCAGCAGCCAAACGGGGGGGAGCGAGCAGTTCTTC CASSQTGGSEQFF
NA TRBD1 TRBJ1-4 TRBV25-1 TGTGCCAGCAGTGGAGGGACAGGGGGAAGTGCAACTAATGAAAAACTGTTTTTT CASSGGTGGSATNEKLFF
NA NA TRBJ2-1 TRBV5-1 TGCGCCAGCAGCTTGGTCTCAAGCTCCTACAATGAGCAGTTCTTC CASSLVSSSYNEQFF
NA NA TRBJ2-7 TRBV14 TGTGCCAGCAGCCACTACTTAGGTACAGGGTCGTCCCACGAGCAGTACTTC CASSHYLGTGSSHEQYF
NA NA TRBJ1-2 TRBV4-2 TGTGCCAGCAGCCCTGCTCTACAGGGCGGTGGCTACACCTTC CASSPALQGGGYTF
NA TRBD2 TRBJ2-7 TRBV5-4 TGTGCCAGCAGCTTCCGGACTAGCGCACCCTACGAGCAGTACTTC CASSFRTSAPYEQYF
NA TRBD2 TRBJ2-7 TRBV18 TGTGCCAGCTCACCACCGGGACTAGCTTACGAGCAGTACTTC CASSPPGLAYEQYF
NA NA TRBJ2-7 TRBV14 TGTGCCAGCAGCCCGAGATTTCAGGGGAAGGTTCCCCTCGAGCAGTACTTC CASSPRFQGKVPLEQYF
NA NA TRBJ2-1 TRBV30 TGTGCCTGGAGTGCCGGGACATACAATGAGCAGTTCTTC CAWSAGTYNEQFF
NA NA TRBJ2-5 TRBV19 TGTGCCAGTAGTATAGGGCCAGGGGCACAAGAGACCCAGTACTTC CASSIGPGAQETQYF
once NA TRBJ2-7 TRBV10-3 TGTGCCATCAGTGAGTCTACCGACGAGCAGTACTTC CAISESTDEQYF
NA TRBD2 TRBJ2-1 TRBV30 TGTGCCTGGGTCGGGGGGAGCTCCTACAATGAGCAGTTCTTC CAWVGGSSYNEQFF
NA NA TRBJ2-3 TRBV11-3 TGTGCCAGCAGCCCGACCACCACAGATACGCAGTATTTT CASSPTTTDTQYF
NA TRBD1 TRBJ2-2 TRBV7-8 TGTGCCAGCAGCTTAAATCCAGGGGGGAACACCGGGGAGCTGTTTTTT CASSLNPGGNTGELFF
once TRBD2 TRBJ2-1 TRBV7-2 TGTGCCAGCAGCTTAGTGGCTAGCGGGAGCTCCTACAATGAGCAGTTCTTC CASSLVASGSSYNEQFF
NA NA TRBJ2-1 TRBV4-1 TGCGCCAGCAGCCAAGCCGGGCCCTTCAATGAGCAGTTCTTC CASSQAGPFNEQFF
NA NA TRBJ2-7 TRBV7-9 TGTGCCAGCACCGGACACCAAACATCCTACGAGCAGTACTTC CASTGHQTSYEQYF
NA NA TRBJ2-7 TRBV6-1 TGTGCCAGCAGTTACCTAGACGAGCAGTACTTC CASSYLDEQYF
once NA TRBJ1-1 TRBV27 TGTGCCAGCACCCTACAGGGTGGGACTGAAGCTTTCTTT CASTLQGGTEAFF
NA NA TRBJ2-7 TRBV5-1 TGCGCCAGCAGCTTGGAGGGGGGTAACCCTCCCTACGAGCAGTACTTC CASSLEGGNPPYEQYF
NA NA TRBJ1-2 TRBV6-6 TGTGCCAGCAGGGCGACAGTTAACTATGGCTACACCTTC CASRATVNYGYTF
NA NA TRBJ2-1 TRBV9 TGTGCCAGCAGCCCTAGTAGCTCCTACAATGAGCAGTTCTTC CASSPSSSYNEQFF
NA TRBD2 TRBJ2-7 TRBV6-6 TGTGCCAGCAGTTACGAGCGGGGGGGTTACGAGCAGTACTTC CASSYERGGYEQYF
NA TRBD1 TRBJ2-6 TRBV10-3 TGTGCCATCAGTGAGGATCCAGGGGGCGCATTAGGTGGGGCCAACGTCCTGACTTTC CAISEDPGGALGGANVLTF
NA TRBD1 TRBJ1-1 TRBV10-3 TGTGCCACCCTGGACAGGGTGAACACTGAAGCTTTCTTT CATLDRVNTEAFF
NA NA TRBJ1-1 TRBV7-9 TGTGCCAGCAGCCTCCTCGTCAACACTGAAGCTTTCTTT CASSLLVNTEAFF
NA NA TRBJ2-7 TRBV5-1 TGCGCCAGCAGCTTGCAGGGCCCTATGGAGCAGTACTTC CASSLQGPMEQYF
NA NA TRBJ2-3 TRBV5-1 TGCGCCAGCAGCCTAGAATATAGAGTTAGCACAGATACGCAGTATTTT CASSLEYRVSTDTQYF
NA NA TRBJ2-1 TRBV20-1 TGCAGTGCTAGACAGAATGAGCAGTTCTTC CSARQNEQFF
NA TRBD1 TRBJ1-2 TRBV27 TGTGCCAGCAGTATTAGAGGGGGCCTGCAAGGAGGCTACACCTTC CASSIRGGLQGGYTF
NA NA TRBJ1-1 TRBV10-3 TGTGCCATCAGACTCGGAGAAGCTAAGAACACTGAAGCTTTCTTT CAIRLGEAKNTEAFF
NA TRBD2 TRBJ2-1 TRBV7-2 TGTGCCAGCAGCTTAGTGGGGACTAGGGGCTCCTACAATGAGCAGTTCTTC CASSLVGTRGSYNEQFF
NA NA TRBJ1-4 TRBV10-3 TGTGCCATCAGCAGTGGGTCTAATGAAAAACTGTTTTTT CAISSGSNEKLFF